Below, 22 T cell receptor beta chains from the same sample are listed, as sequenced in a study of blood T cells in healthy people across ages. Alongside a J-beta primer mix, a sample-barcoded 5' primer served in a second PCR lasting 7 to 11 cycles. TCRdb independently ran MiXCR on the 5' RACE reads; one entry per CDR3 protein. The table includes 1.5 million or so distinct CDR3 sequences, less than 45% detected once. The sample was blood. Every receptor here comes from a woman aged 18-29 years in good health.

This clonotype was counted a few times. The V gene is TRBV28, the J gene TRBJ1-2; D unresolved. Trimming took off 1 base at V and 8 bases at J, with 8 bases between the two ends. The V gene's germline CDR1 is MDHEN and CDR2 SYDVKM. This CDR3 is 12 amino acids long. CDR3 protein: CASSLSQQGYTF. As DNA, the CDR3 is TGTGCCAGCAGTTTATCGCAACAGGGCTACACCTTC.

V and J are TRBV12-3 or TRBV12-4 and TRBJ1-1; D is ambiguous. Between the trimmed V and J ends, which lost 7 bases and 8 bases, there was a span of 14 bases. The CDR3 has 12 amino acids. The CDR3 protein is CASTMPRREAFF. The CDR3 DNA sequence: TGTGCCAGCACCATGCCTCGTAGGGAAGCTTTCTTT.

This clonotype was seen more than once but under ten times. The V and J genes are TRBV7-9 and TRBJ1-2, with 12 bases fitting TRBD1. The V and J ends lost 6 bases and 7 bases, in that order; junction bases with no gene match: 3. This CDR3 region has 13 residues. Germline V CDR1 and CDR2: SEHNR, FQNEAQ (reference sequence). The CDR3 nucleotides read TGTGCCAGCAGAGAGGGACAGGGGGCTGGCTACACCTTC. As protein: CASREGQGAGYTF. The complete variable domain, with remaining parts taken from reference TRBV7-9 and TRBJ1-2, reads DTGVSQNPRHKITKRGQNVTFRCDPISEHNRLYWYRQTLGQGPEFLTYFQNEAQLEKSRLLSDRFSAERPKGSFSTLEIQRTEQGDSAMYLCASREGQGAGYTFGSGTRLTVV.

V usage is TRBV24-1 and J usage is TRBJ2-2; tentatively, D is TRBD1 (6 bases). Per the germline V gene, CDR1 is KGHDR and CDR2 is SFDVKD. V lost 4 bases, J lost 3 bases, and 11 bases lay in between. CDR3 length: 15 residues. The CDR3, as DNA: TGTGCCACCAGTGAAGGGCAGGGGTACACCGGGGAGCTGTTTTTT. This translates into CATSEGQGYTGELFF.

This clonotype was observed a few times. The chain carries TRBV29-1 and TRBJ2-7, with a tentative D call TRBD1 (6 bases). The germline V gene has CDR1 SQVTM and CDR2 ANQGSEA. The CDR3 length is 13 residues. Trimming pared 3 bases from V and 4 bases from J, leaving 13 bases between. The DNA for the CDR3 is TGCAGCGTTGACCAAACAGGGACGTACGAGCAGTACTTC. Translated, it gives CSVDQTGTYEQYF.

CDR3 sequence reads: CSARTSGRADTQYF. The CDR3 DNA reads as TGCAGTGCAAGGACTAGCGGGAGAGCAGATACGCAGTATTTT. The chain joins TRBV20-1 to TRBJ2-3; 13 positions agree with TRBD2. The trim removed 6 bases at V and 4 bases at J, leaving 4 bases unmatched. The CDR3 sequence is 14 residues long. The germline V gene has CDR1 DFQATT and CDR2 SNEGSKA (reference sequence).

The chain has TRBV5-1 and TRBJ2-1; 7 nucleotides match TRBD2. Trimming removed 5 bases from V and 10 bases from J; junction bases left unmatched: 12. Germline CDR1 is SGHRS and CDR2 is YFSETQ. The CDR3 consists of 14 residues. Written as DNA, the CDR3 is TGCGCCAGCAGGGTCGCGACTAGCCTCAAGGAGCAGTTCTTC. It codes for CASRVATSLKEQFF.

CDR3 in amino acids: CASSPPGTVLGNEQFF. Here the CDR3 DNA reads TGTGCCAGCTCACCACCGGGGACAGTCCTTGGCAATGAGCAGTTCTTC. The chain has TRBV18 and TRBJ2-1, with 7 bases identical to TRBD1. This CDR3 region has 16 residues. Germline V CDR1 and CDR2: KGHSH, LQKENI. Trimming removed 0 bases from V and 6 bases from J; junction bases left unmatched: 8.

The rearrangement joins TRBV29-1 to TRBJ1-2; D gene unclear. Germline CDR1 SQVTM, CDR2 ANQGSEA. V dropped 7 bases and J dropped 4 bases, with 10 bases sitting between them. This CDR3 is 11 amino acids long. The CDR3 bases are TGCAGCGGTTCATTAGGCTATGGCTACACCTTC. Translated, it gives CSGSLGYGYTF.

About this clonotype: This may be a read error, as it is one base from a much larger clone. This rearrangement joins TRBV3-1 to TRBJ2-7, with 8 nucleotides matching TRBD1. CDR1 and CDR2 from the germline V gene are LGHDT and YNNKEL (reference sequence). V was pared by 5 bases and J by 7 bases, with 19 bases of the junction left unmatched. The CDR3 is 17 amino acids. The CDR3 DNA is TGTGCCAGCAGCTTCCAATCCGGGACAGGCCCCTACAATGAGCAGTACTTC. Protein: CASSFQSGTGPYNEQYF.

V is TRBV5-1 and J is TRBJ2-5, with D tentatively TRBD1 or TRBD2 (5 bases each). The CDR3 has 15 amino acids. Trimming removed 4 bases from V and 3 bases from J, with 16 bases in between. Germline loops: CDR1 SGHRS, CDR2 YFSETQ. This CDR3 is CASSPTPGPEETQYF. DNA for the CDR3: TGCGCCAGCAGCCCAACCCCGGGACCCGAAGAGACCCAGTACTTC. Using reference TRBV5-1 and TRBJ2-5 for the parts outside the CDR3, the full variable domain is KAGVTQTPRYLIKTRGQQVTLSCSPISGHRSVSWYQQTPGQGLQFLFEYFSETQRNKGNFPGRFSGRQFSNSRSEMNVSTLELGDSALYLCASSPTPGPEETQYFGPGTRLLVL.

This clonotype was observed a handful of times. The genes are TRBV7-3 and TRBJ2-5, with D possibly being TRBD2 (5 bases). The CDR3 has 14 amino acids. Trimming pared 1 base from V and 2 bases from J, leaving 8 bases between. Germline CDR1 reads SGHTA; CDR2 reads FQGTGA. In nucleotides, the CDR3 is TGTGCCAGCAGCTTAAGTAGCGAACAAGAGACCCAGTACTTC. Translated: CASSLSSEQETQYF. The whole variable domain, remainder taken from reference TRBV7-3 and TRBJ2-5, is GAGVSQTPSNKVTEKGKYVELRCDPISGHTALYWYRQSLGQGPEFLIYFQGTGAADDSGLPNDRFFAVRPEGSVSTLKIQRTERGDSAVYLCASSLSSEQETQYFGPGTRLLVL.

This clonotype was observed a handful of times. This chain joins TRBV2 and TRBJ2-5; no firm D call. Deletions cut 0 bases from V and 5 bases from J, with 10 bases between. CDR3 length: 14 amino acids. From germline, CDR1 is SNHLY and CDR2 FYNNEI. The CDR3 DNA follows: TGTGCCAGCAGTGAAGCGACCCGCCTTGAGACCCAGTACTTC. It translates to CASSEATRLETQYF.

The J gene is TRBJ2-4, the V gene TRBV27; a possible D gene is TRBD1 (5 bases). The end of the DNA aligns better with TRBJ2-7, so the J call may be wrong. Germline CDR1 MNHEY, CDR2 SMNVEV (reference sequence). CDR3 size: 16 residues. The CDR3 nucleotides are TGTGCCAGCAGTTTAGGTGCCCAGGGCGGTGTTTCCGAGCAGTACTTC. Residues: CASSLGAQGGVSEQYF.

The chain joins TRBV4-3 to TRBJ2-3, with 10 bases matching TRBD2. Germline values: CDR1 LGHNA, CDR2 YSLEER. Germline trimming cut 5 bases from V and 2 bases from J; bases unmatched to any gene: 13. CDR3 length: 18 residues. Here the CDR3 reads CASSDLAGAPGYTDTQYF. CDR3 sequence (DNA): TGCGCCAGCAGCGATCTAGCGGGGGCTCCTGGGTACACAGATACGCAGTATTTT.

This clonotype was detected once. V is TRBV4-1 and J is TRBJ1-6; D possibly corresponds to TRBD1 (5 bases). Germline V gene sequence: CDR1 MGHRA, CDR2 YSYEKL. This CDR3 is 19 amino acids long. Trimming pared 6 bases from V and 5 bases from J, leaving 26 bases between. CDR3 bases: TGCGCCAGCAGACCTTCTTCCGGGAGGGCAGGGACGGATAATTCACCCCTCCACTTT. This translates into CASRPSSGRAGTDNSPLHF.

The chain is built from TRBV12-3 or TRBV12-4 and TRBJ2-1; tentative D call: TRBD2 (6 bases). Matching the DNA end better, TRBJ2-7 makes the J call doubtful. The CDR3 sequence is 14 residues long. CDR3 region: CASRGLADYNEQYF. The CDR3 bases are TGTGCCAGCAGGGGGCTGGCGGACTACAATGAGCAGTACTTC.

This clonotype showed up just a few times. The V and J genes are TRBV7-2 and TRBJ2-7; D gene unclear. CDR1 and CDR2 (germline): SGHTA, FQGNSA. Trimming removed 3 bases from V and 7 bases from J, with 16 bases in between. The CDR3 length is 14 residues. The CDR3 DNA reads TGTGCCAGCAGCTTTGACCGAGGCGGTCGGGAGCAGTACTTC. Translation: CASSFDRGGREQYF.

This clonotype was counted only a few times. This rearrangement joins TRBV12-3 or TRBV12-4 to TRBJ2-3; 14 positions match TRBD2. Trimming took 6 bases from V and 2 from J; bases not matched to a gene: 4. This CDR3 is 16 amino acids long. The CDR3 nucleotides read TGTGCCAGCAGGTTGACTAGCGGGGGGGACACAGATACGCAGTATTTT. Its protein product is CASRLTSGGDTDTQYF.

The table lists this clonotype with a few counts. V and J are TRBV12-3 or TRBV12-4 and TRBJ2-1, with D uncertain. The CDR3 covers 13 residues. With 6 bases removed from V and 7 bases from J, the gap between germline ends came to 13 bases. CDR3 loop: CASRGQAGNEQFF. The CDR3 bases are TGTGCCAGCAGAGGTCAAGCTGGAAATGAGCAGTTCTTC.

The chain couples TRBV20-1 to TRBJ2-1; maybe TRBD2 (6 bases). The V gene's germline CDR1 is DFQATT and CDR2 SNEGSKA (reference sequence). The CDR3 is 13 amino acids. The germline V and J ends were trimmed by 1 base and 8 bases, with 12 bases remaining between them. Here the CDR3 reads CSARGDWDHEQFF. The CDR3 nucleotides read TGCAGTGCTAGAGGGGACTGGGATCATGAGCAGTTCTTC.

In this sample, this clonotype turned up many times. This chain connects TRBV7-9 to TRBJ2-1; weak D call: TRBD2 (5 bases). Trimming removed 5 bases at V and 0 bases at J, with 11 bases between. CDR1 is SEHNR and CDR2 is FQNEAQ in the germline V gene (reference sequence). The CDR3 covers 15 residues. As DNA, the CDR3 is TGTGCCAGCAGCCTGGGGAGAGGCTCCTACAATGAGCAGTTCTTC. As protein: CASSLGRGSYNEQFF.